Described below is a single T cell receptor (beta chain) sequence and its context. Its cognate antigen has yet to be identified. The input lacks base qualities; no much larger clone sits a single base away. In the prospective study, participants were 18 to 89 years old, resided in approximately 22 geographic areas of the United States, and were enrolled through a virtual design. To assign participants to cohorts, the prospective study relied on clinical history that participants themselves reported in a screening survey and a study questionnaire. ImmuneRACE Cohort 3 recovered participants were defined by two consecutive negative NP/OP PCR tests, healthcare professional clearance, or symptom resolution. Each participant in the prospective study had whole blood, serum and a nasopharyngeal or oropharyngeal swab collected by mobile phlebotomists. Participants in the prospective study had the option to provide additional blood draws and questionnaires over a 2-month period. Before DNA extraction, blood samples from the prospective study were shipped at room temperature or frozen.

TCRbeta CDR3 regions were amplified from genomic DNA by means of the immunoSEQ Assay, a bias-controlled multiplex PCR. The authors' pipeline ran thus. Within the assay, amplification of reference gene primers was used to estimate how many nucleated cells each sample contained. To quantify the absolute abundance of each unique TCRbeta CDR3 rearrangement, sequence reads were collapsed and filtered. Productive Simpson clonality was computed per sample as the square root of Simpson's diversity index over productive rearrangements. The immuneACCESS repertoire file appears here via TCRdb, limited to in-frame rearrangements. These files lack a portion of the clones; in checked studies, under half of the deficit traces to unresolved V genes, and the cause of the others is not known. That table supplies the V and J calls and clone size; D and trimming were determined from the DNA. This sample comprises 490,000 or so clones, around 87% of them detected only once. Together, the top ten hold approximately 2% of the sample.

The data were taken from a study of blood T cell repertoires in COVID-19 (dated by TCRdb to about 2020). Looking at the study overall: Samples from collaborators originated in the United States, Italy and Spain and spanned both the acute and convalescent phases of COVID-19. The dataset comprised deeply sampled blood TCRbeta repertoires from subjects exposed to, actively infected with, or recovered from COVID-19. Where HLA class I and class II types were available, the types were taken from metadata supplied by the sample provider, not from assay-based typing. A freely available public database, intended as a resource for researchers studying the immune response to SARS-CoV-2, is where the repertoires were released. The prospective study material was composed of cDNA or gDNA derived from T cells, B-cell-depleted T cells, or PBMCs. Samples were obtained from the ongoing ImmuneRACE study (first 160 participants) and from about 1,300 subjects provided by 6 global collaborators. The sample metadata nearly always contained a de-identified subject ID, COVID-19 status, age in years and sex.

Broad study findings and their caveats: Clinical and demographic metadata were provided uncurated, with the amount varying by source and participant.

The CDR3 runs 15 residues from the cysteine to the phenylalanine. Of the read, only the CDR3 DNA is kept; its 45 bases are in frame from base 1. From V the trimming removes 7 bases and from J it removes 2 bases, while the gene matches leave 9 bases of the junction unaccounted for. From a lookup of the germline V gene (reference sequence), CDR1 and CDR2 are SGHNT and YYREEE. The sequencing input was PBMCs or T cells enriched from blood (not recorded which). This sequence originates from a woman between 40 and 55 years old who had recovered from COVID-19. This chain is built from TRBV5-4 and TRBJ1-2; TRBD1 lines up with 9 middle nucleotides. The CDR3 is CASELTGGPNYGYTF. In nucleotide form, the sequence is TGTGCCAGCGAACTTACAGGGGGCCCAAACTATGGCTACACCTTC.